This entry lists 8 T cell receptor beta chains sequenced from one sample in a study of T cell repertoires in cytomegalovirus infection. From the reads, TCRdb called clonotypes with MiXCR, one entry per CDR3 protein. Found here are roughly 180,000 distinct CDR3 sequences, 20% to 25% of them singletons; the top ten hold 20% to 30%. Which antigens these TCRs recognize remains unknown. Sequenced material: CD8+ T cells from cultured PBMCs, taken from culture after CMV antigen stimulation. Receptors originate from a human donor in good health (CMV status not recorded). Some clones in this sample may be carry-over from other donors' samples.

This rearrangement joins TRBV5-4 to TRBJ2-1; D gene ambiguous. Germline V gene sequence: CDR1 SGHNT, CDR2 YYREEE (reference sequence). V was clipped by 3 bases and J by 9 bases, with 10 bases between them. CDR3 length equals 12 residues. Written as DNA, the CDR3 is TGTGCCAGCAGCTCCTCAGGTGGTGAGCAGTTCTTC. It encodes CASSSSGGEQFF.

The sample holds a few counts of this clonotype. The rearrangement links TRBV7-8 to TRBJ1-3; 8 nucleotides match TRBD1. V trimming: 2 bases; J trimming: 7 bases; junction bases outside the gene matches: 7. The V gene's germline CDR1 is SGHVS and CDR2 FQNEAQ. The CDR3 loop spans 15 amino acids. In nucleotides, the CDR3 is TGTGCCAGCAGCTTATTCCAGGGGGCAATGAACACCATATATTTT. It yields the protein CASSLFQGAMNTIYF.

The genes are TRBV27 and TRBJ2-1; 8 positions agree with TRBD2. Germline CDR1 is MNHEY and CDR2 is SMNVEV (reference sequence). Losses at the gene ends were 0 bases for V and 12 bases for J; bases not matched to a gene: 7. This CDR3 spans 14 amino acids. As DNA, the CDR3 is TGTGCCAGCAGTTTATCGACGACTAGCGACGGGCAGTTCTTC. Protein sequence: CASSLSTTSDGQFF.

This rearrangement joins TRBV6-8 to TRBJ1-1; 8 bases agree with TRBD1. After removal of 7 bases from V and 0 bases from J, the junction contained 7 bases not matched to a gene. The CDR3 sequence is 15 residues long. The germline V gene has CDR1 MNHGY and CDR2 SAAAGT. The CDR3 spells CASTMRTGLNTEAFF. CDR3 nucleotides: TGTGCCAGCACTATGAGGACAGGGTTGAACACTGAAGCTTTCTTT.

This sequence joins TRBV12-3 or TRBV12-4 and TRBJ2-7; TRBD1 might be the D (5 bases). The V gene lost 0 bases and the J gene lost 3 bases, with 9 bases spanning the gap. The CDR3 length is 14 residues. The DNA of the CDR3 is TGTGCCAGCAGTTTAGCAGGGGTTGGCTACGAGCAGTACTTC. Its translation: CASSLAGVGYEQYF.

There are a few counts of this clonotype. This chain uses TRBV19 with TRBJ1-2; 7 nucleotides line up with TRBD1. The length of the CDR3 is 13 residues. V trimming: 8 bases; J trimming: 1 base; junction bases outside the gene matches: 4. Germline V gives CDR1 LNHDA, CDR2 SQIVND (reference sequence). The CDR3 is CASQTGYNYGYTF. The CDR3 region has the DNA TGTGCCAGTCAGACAGGGTATAACTATGGCTACACCTTC.

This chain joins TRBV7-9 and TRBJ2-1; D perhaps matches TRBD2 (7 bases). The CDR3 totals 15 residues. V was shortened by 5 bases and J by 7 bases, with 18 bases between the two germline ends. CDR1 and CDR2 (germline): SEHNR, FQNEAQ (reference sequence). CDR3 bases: TGTGCCAGCAGCGTCTGGCGGGGGCTTAAAAATGAGCAGTTCTTC. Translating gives CASSVWRGLKNEQFF.

The CDR3 sequence: CASSQDLPLAGVRDTQYF. The CDR3 nucleotides are TGTGCCAGCAGCCAAGATCTGCCCCTAGCGGGGGTAAGGGATACGCAGTATTTT. The chain employs TRBV3-1 and TRBJ2-3; 10 bases align to TRBD2. Germline V gives CDR1 LGHDT, CDR2 YNNKEL (reference sequence). V trimming: 0 bases; J trimming: 6 bases; junction bases outside the gene matches: 12. CDR3 size: 18 residues.